This is a list of T cell receptor beta chains from one sample in a study of Ad26.COV2.S vaccination and SARS-CoV-2 variants. TCRdb's copy holds only in-frame clones and misses some; the assay was immunoSEQ multiplex PCR. The sample has approximately 420,000 clones, 70% to 90% seen once; the top ten hold 3.5%. The source material was peripheral blood, sampled in a trial of Ad26.COV2.S vaccine versus placebo. Receptor source: a person aged 18 to 65 who received the Ad26.COV2.S COVID-19 vaccine or a placebo. Both conserved end residues are part of each CDR3. The order of the fields is D gene, V gene, J gene, clone size, CDR3 protein, CDR3 DNA. A D gene is named only where the DNA matches it firmly. A clone size is listed for some rows: how often the clone was seen (once, few, many), or a class if it is expanded.

d_gene: TRBD1
v_gene: TRBV6-5
j_gene: TRBJ1-3
abundance: -
CDR3aa: CASTSDRVSGNTIYF
CDR3nt: TGTGCCAGCACCTCGGACAGGGTTAGTGGAAACACCATATATTTT

d_gene: TRBD2
v_gene: TRBV12-5
j_gene: TRBJ2-7
abundance: -
CDR3aa: CASGQALGREGDHYEQYF
CDR3nt: TGTGCTAGTGGTCAAGCACTAGGAAGGGAGGGAGACCACTACGAGCAGTACTTC

d_gene: -
v_gene: TRBV7-8
j_gene: TRBJ1-2
abundance: -
CDR3aa: CASSLAGGGRGYTF
CDR3nt: TGTGCCAGCAGCTTAGCGGGGGGGGGCCGTGGCTACACCTTC

d_gene: -
v_gene: TRBV18
j_gene: TRBJ2-3
abundance: -
CDR3aa: CASSPSGTDTQYF
CDR3nt: TGTGCCAGCTCACCTTCTGGAACAGATACGCAGTATTTT

d_gene: -
v_gene: TRBV7-2
j_gene: TRBJ2-3
abundance: -
CDR3aa: CASSLEARGDTDTQYF
CDR3nt: TGTGCCAGCAGCTTAGAGGCGAGGGGCGACACAGATACGCAGTATTTT

d_gene: -
v_gene: TRBV4-3
j_gene: TRBJ1-2
abundance: -
CDR3aa: CASSQTITVDYGYTF
CDR3nt: TGCGCCAGCAGCCAAACGATAACGGTAGACTATGGCTACACCTTC

d_gene: TRBD1
v_gene: TRBV19
j_gene: TRBJ1-1
abundance: -
CDR3aa: CASSRDRNIMTEAFF
CDR3nt: TGTGCCAGTAGTAGGGACAGGAATATTATGACTGAAGCTTTCTTT

d_gene: TRBD1
v_gene: TRBV6-5
j_gene: TRBJ1-1
abundance: -
CDR3aa: CASSRRDRTEAFF
CDR3nt: TGTGCCAGCAGTCGACGGGACAGAACTGAAGCTTTCTTT

d_gene: -
v_gene: TRBV4-1
j_gene: TRBJ2-3
abundance: once
CDR3aa: CASSSRDWSHTQYF
CDR3nt: TGCGCCAGCAGCAGCCGGGACTGGTCTCATACGCAGTATTTT

d_gene: TRBD1
v_gene: TRBV13
j_gene: TRBJ2-7
abundance: -
CDR3aa: CASSLRPIFPSRDRERGEQYF
CDR3nt: TGTGCCAGCAGCTTACGACCCATATTCCCGTCCCGGGACAGGGAAAGGGGTGAGCAGTACTTC

d_gene: TRBD1
v_gene: TRBV6-5
j_gene: TRBJ1-2
abundance: -
CDR3aa: CASSYSAVWDRGGYTF
CDR3nt: TGTGCCAGCAGTTACTCCGCGGTATGGGACAGGGGAGGCTACACCTTC

d_gene: -
v_gene: TRBV29-1
j_gene: TRBJ1-1
abundance: -
CDR3aa: CSVEGQLNTEAFF
CDR3nt: TGCAGCGTTGAGGGGCAGCTGAACACTGAAGCTTTCTTT

d_gene: -
v_gene: TRBV7-8
j_gene: TRBJ1-3
abundance: -
CDR3aa: CASSFRRTGNTIYF
CDR3nt: TGTGCCAGCAGCTTTCGAAGGACTGGAAACACCATATATTTT

d_gene: -
v_gene: TRBV5-1
j_gene: TRBJ1-3
abundance: -
CDR3aa: CASSLGSGGNTIYF
CDR3nt: TGCGCCAGCAGCTTGGGCTCCGGTGGAAACACCATATATTTT

d_gene: -
v_gene: TRBV10-3
j_gene: TRBJ1-1
abundance: -
CDR3aa: CAISAGERAFF
CDR3nt: TGTGCCATCAGTGCGGGGGAGAGAGCTTTCTTT

d_gene: -
v_gene: TRBV6-5
j_gene: TRBJ2-1
abundance: -
CDR3aa: CASSSRPRGSHEQFF
CDR3nt: TGTGCCAGCAGTTCCCGGCCCAGGGGTTCCCATGAGCAGTTCTTC